This T cell receptor beta chain was documented in a study of technical replicates of blood from a handful of donors. This CDR3 is 15 amino acids long. V was clipped by 2 bases and J by 2 bases, with 13 bases between them. Per the germline V gene, CDR1 is SGHVS and CDR2 is FQNEAQ. Generated by immunoSEQ multiplex PCR, the TCRdb table keeps only in-frame clones and is missing some. The repertoire holds some 70,000 clones, 92% seen once, with about 0.4% in the top ten. The sequenced sample was T cells isolated from PBMCs. This TCR was sampled from a human donor in good health. This chain links TRBV7-8 with TRBJ2-7, with unresolved D. In DNA form, the CDR3 reads TGTGCCAGCAGCTTACGCAGGTCGCCTCCCTACGAGCAGTACTTC. Amino acids: CASSLRRSPPYEQYF.